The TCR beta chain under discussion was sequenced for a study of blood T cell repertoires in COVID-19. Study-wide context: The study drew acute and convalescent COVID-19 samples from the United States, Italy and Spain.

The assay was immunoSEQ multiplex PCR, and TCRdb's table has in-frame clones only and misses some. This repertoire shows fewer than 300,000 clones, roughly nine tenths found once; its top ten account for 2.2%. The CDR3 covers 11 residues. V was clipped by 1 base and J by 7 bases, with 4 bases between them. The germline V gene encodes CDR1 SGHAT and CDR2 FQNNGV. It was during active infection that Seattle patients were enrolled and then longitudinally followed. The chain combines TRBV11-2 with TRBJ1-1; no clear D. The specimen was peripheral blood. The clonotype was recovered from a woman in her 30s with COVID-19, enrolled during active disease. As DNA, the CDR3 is TGTGCCAGCAGCTTAGTATTTGAAGCTTTCTTT. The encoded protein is CASSLVFEAFF.